This T cell receptor beta chain was sequenced during a study of cytomegalovirus exposure and HLA in healthy donors (dated by TCRdb to the late 2010s). At the level of the whole study: According to an earlier analysis of 550 to 750 of the donors, some 180 million T cells yielded some 110 million unique TCR beta sequences and about 280 Gb of sequence data. An early release that covered about 640 HLA-typed donors contained 300 to 350 gigabases of sequencing data and 85 million to 100 million unique TCR sequences. Among the approximately 430 genotyped donors, roughly 80% belonged to the genetic ancestry cluster associated with self-reported Caucasian donors. The study was designed to test whether signatures of past pathogen exposure could be identified by cataloging public T cell receptors. Using immunosequencing, the study profiled T cell repertoires from 550 to 750 subjects and related those repertoires to cytomegalovirus serostatus. Along with the roughly 610-subject first cohort, a separate validation cohort of about 110 different subjects was used. To predict cytomegalovirus infection status, the study combined high-throughput TCR immunosequencing, statistical association of individual TCRs with disease status, and machine learning. A later analysis re-analyzed previously published TCR beta repertoires from about 600 donors and added high-resolution HLA genotyping to study TCR occurrence patterns. Rather than drawing on any new phenotypic data, the later analysis identified candidate immune exposures from TCR beta sequences and the way those sequences occurred across donors. An earlier analysis of a few hundred of the donors applied high-throughput TCR beta sequencing to assess whether each TCR beta V gene segment acted as functional or pseudogenic. Donor age, sex, ethnicity and CMV serostatus were collected together with the repertoire data. A later genetic analysis took genome-wide SNP genotypes for 398 of the 666 donors and used that subset as a discovery cohort. All discovery cohort repertoires had been generated on a single sequencing platform. HLA typing covered class I and class II loci at four-digit resolution. The number of donors typed differed by locus, with about 629-630 for A, B, C, DRB1 and DQB1, roughly 520 for DQA1, under 610 for DPA1, and approximately 470 for DPB1. A handful of DR-DQ haplotypes were handled as single units for association and clustering because linkage in the cohort was strong. Among some 410 genotyped donors of the cohort, an average of 235,054 unique TCR beta nucleotide sequences were sequenced per donor, 15% to 20% of them non-productive. The study at large found these results: According to a later genetic analysis, donors in an Asian-associated ancestry cluster had fewer N-insertions in productive TCRs than the approximately 710-donor mean. HLA typing was unavailable for some donors at each locus, so association tests used only the typed subset. A few of the identified cytomegalovirus-associated TCR beta chains were confirmed in vitro to be specific for cytomegalovirus antigens. The presence/absence analyses assumed that sequencing depth was roughly uniform across donors, and that assumption may not be true. While some public TCRs were present in many individuals, most TCR sequences turned up only very rarely across donors. Compared with equally common non-associated chains, HLA-associated TCR beta chains in a later analysis were more clonally expanded and had lower generation probabilities. When HLA alleles, especially DR and DQ, strongly co-occurred, attributing TCR associations to individual alleles was difficult. According to a later analysis, parvovirus B19, influenza, CMV and Epstein-Barr virus appeared linked to several top co-occurrence clusters. Only TCR beta chains were sequenced in this cohort, and the absence of alpha or paired-chain data limited detectable features. The sequencing pipeline was judged likely to have produced a cluster of highly shared sequence variants as a technical artifact. Linkage disequilibrium might explain the correlated functional status among segregating V segments, but an unknown experimental factor could not be excluded. The only immune exposure information available for the cohort was CMV serostatus. Specific HLA alleles were associated with 16,951 TCR beta sequences at a false discovery rate of 0.05 in a later analysis. The study listed over 150 TCR beta chains as associated with cytomegalovirus. An earlier analysis of roughly 570 of the donors showed that most TCR beta V segments appeared in productive rearrangements either about 87% or about 30% of the time, which broadly matched IMGT annotations. The authors suggested that the approach could potentially be extended to other disease states and immunological phenotypes. Over 15 rarely observed V segments, including chromosome 9 orphons, were excluded from the earlier analysis of some 590 of the donors because counts were too low. A later genetic analysis associated a missense DCLRE1C variant with V-gene and J-gene trimming of TCR beta chains, and an independent cohort replicated the association. Because the 87-base-pair reads could not distinguish some IMGT-functional V segments, including TRBV6-2 and TRBV6-3, those segments were excluded. A further reported finding was that TCR beta sequences accurately predicted the HLA-A and HLA-B alleles for most subjects in the first cohort. Cytomegalovirus status was reported to be diagnosed by the classifier with high specificity and sensitivity in both the original and validation cohorts. Most CMV-associated TCR beta chains appeared to be HLA-restricted in a later analysis, and the HLA associations seemed to be driven largely by CMV exposure. In a later analysis, TCR association rates were found to vary across HLA loci, with the most associated TCRs seen for DRB1 alleles and the fewest for HLA-C alleles.

The cohort comprised approximately 700 healthy bone marrow donors. Cohort members were all nominally healthy when sampled, although unrecorded immune exposures were likely present. The donor tested CMV seropositive, placing the donor among the approximately 290 seropositive members of the cohort. A peripheral blood sample was provided by each donor, and peripheral blood mononuclear cells were used for TCR beta sequencing. The Qiagen DNeasy Blood Extraction Kit was used to extract genomic DNA from the blood cell samples. Comment on this clone: Its antigen is still unknown. No base qualities exist here, and no much larger clone lies one base off it.

The protocol used for the library was the immunoSEQ multiplex PCR assay. For the multiplex PCR, a mixture combining 60 forward primers for TCR Vbeta segments and 13 reverse primers for TCR Jbeta segments was used. The CDR3 region of rearranged TCR beta genes was amplified from genomic DNA by a multiplex PCR assay. On the Illumina HiSeq System, the amplified TCR beta libraries were sequenced as 87-base-pair reads. For the original study's pipeline: A later analysis tallied roughly 80 million unique TCR beta chains across the 700 or so repertoires, and about 10 million of those chains were shared by two or more donors. A nearest-neighbor algorithm error-corrected the raw reads and collapsed the reads into unique sequences, merging closely related sequences to remove PCR and sequencing errors. CDR3 sequences were aligned to IMGT reference sequences to assign V, D and J gene segments. For a sequence to be retained, a match of at least six nucleotides to both a V gene segment and a J gene segment was required. A rearrangement was called productive if the CDR3 had no stop codons and remained in frame with V and J, and every other rearrangement was called non-productive. Following IMGT convention, CDR3 was defined as the stretch from the second conserved V-encoded cysteine up to the conserved J-encoded phenylalanine. The earlier analysis of about 620 of the donors excluded sequences that lacked an unambiguous match to a single V gene segment. In an earlier analysis of a few hundred of the donors, V segments were called functional above 56.7% productive rearrangements and were called segregating when the between-donor standard deviation exceeded 5%. A statistical classification framework was built to diagnose cytomegalovirus status from the catalog of TCR beta chain sequences. A later analysis assigned V and J genes by comparing TCR nucleotide sequences with IMGT/GENE-DB human TR gene sequences. In a later analysis, CDR3 sequences and most-parsimonious VDJ recombination scenarios were assigned using the TCRdist pipeline. In a later analysis, every TCR beta chain was defined by the combination of its CDR3 amino acid sequence and its V-gene family, and reads without a unique V-gene family were dropped. In a later analysis, 450 to 600 highly shared, low-generation-probability nucleotide sequences were removed to address suspected cross-contamination and a sequencing artifact. In a later analysis, a clonal expansion index for each public chain was calculated from normalized within-repertoire ranks of inferred template counts. Generation probabilities in a later analysis came from a VDJ recombination model fitted to out-of-frame rearrangements, and those results were checked against IGoR. Hypergeometric tests were used in a later analysis to score TCR-TCR, TCR-HLA and TCR-CMV co-occurrence, with a repertoire-size bias correction applied to the TCR pairs. In a later analysis, false discovery rates were estimated by permuting HLA or CMV assignments 20 times. A later analysis grouped co-occurring TCRs with DBSCAN, adding TCRdist sequence similarity when clustering within HLA-allele-positive subsets. Repertoires with fewer than 30,000 or more than 120,000 public chains, plus five repertoires with anomalous nucleotide sharing, were excluded from co-occurrence clustering. As stored in TCRdb, this immuneACCESS dataset retains in-frame rearrangements with V and J assigned. A fraction of the clones does not appear; measured against another copy, unresolved V genes explain less than half of the discrepancy, and the remainder lacks a known reason. The D gene and trimming were derived from the DNA, and the V and J assignments and clone size from that table. In all, the sample holds some 190,000 clones, and around 84% of those were seen once. Roughly 3.1% of the sample belongs to the ten largest clones.

Taken from the germline V gene, the CDR1 and CDR2 loops are SGHVS and FNYEAQ. After removal of 6 bases from V and 4 bases from J, the junction retains 9 bases not matched to a gene. The CDR3, cysteine through phenylalanine, is 16 amino acids long. Kept here is only the CDR3 DNA, which spans 48 bases and is read in frame from base 1. This clonotype originated in a middle-aged man in good health and CMV-seropositive. This sequence uses TRBV7-6 and TRBJ1-4; a stretch of 9 junction bases matches TRBD1. The sample comprised PBMCs. The CDR3 loop reads CASSSGQGSVNEKLFF. The DNA is TGTGCCAGCAGTTCCGGACAGGGGTCAGTTAATGAAAAACTGTTTTTT.